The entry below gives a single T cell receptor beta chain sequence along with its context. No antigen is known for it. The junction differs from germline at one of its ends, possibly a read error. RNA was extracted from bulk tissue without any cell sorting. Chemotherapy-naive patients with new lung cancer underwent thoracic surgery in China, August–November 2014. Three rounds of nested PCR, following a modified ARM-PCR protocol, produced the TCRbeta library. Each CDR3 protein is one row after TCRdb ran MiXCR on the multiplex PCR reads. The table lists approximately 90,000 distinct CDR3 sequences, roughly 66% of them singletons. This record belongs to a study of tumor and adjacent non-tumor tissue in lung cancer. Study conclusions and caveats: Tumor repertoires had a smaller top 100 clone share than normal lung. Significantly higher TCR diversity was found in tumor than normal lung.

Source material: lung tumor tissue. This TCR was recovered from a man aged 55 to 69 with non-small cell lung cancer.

In DNA, the CDR3 is TGTTCCAGCAACCGACAGGGCGGTCAGCCCCAGCATTTT. It translates to CSSNRQGGQPQHF. The V gene is TRBV16, the J gene TRBJ1-5, with TRBD1 matching 7 bases. Germline V CDR1 and CDR2: KGHSY, FQNENV. This CDR3 is built from 13 residues. Based on the CDR3 plus reference TRBV16 and TRBJ1-5, the full variable domain is GEEVAQTPKHLVRGEGQKAKLYCAPIKGHSYVFWYQQVLKNEFKFLISFQNENVFDETGMPKERFSAKCLPNSPCSLEIQATKLEDSAVYFCSSNRQGGQPQHFGDGTRLSIL.